Listed below are T cell receptor beta chains from one sample, sequenced in a study of neurological immune-mediated disorders. TCRdb recomputed calls from the 5' RACE reads with MiXCR, one row per CDR3 protein. The sample has approximately 20,000 distinct CDR3 sequences; around 16% are singletons. The sequencing sample was made of CD8+ T cells from blood. The receptors originated from a woman between 18 and 30 years old with multiple sclerosis. CDR3s include the opening cysteine and the closing phenylalanine or tryptophan. Each record gives: CDR3 length, clone size, J gene, V gene, D gene, CDR3 protein, CDR3 DNA. D genes are given only for firm matches. Some rows mark clone size as missing; the rest say once, few, many or name a class of expanded clone.

CDR3 length: 16; clone size: .; J gene: TRBJ1-1; V gene: TRBV7-9; D gene: .; CDR3 protein: CASSRPLGVMNTEAFF; CDR3 DNA: TGTGCCAGCAGCAGGCCGCTCGGGGTCATGAACACTGAAGCTTTCTTT
CDR3 length: 15; clone size: .; J gene: TRBJ1-4; V gene: TRBV5-5; D gene: TRBD1; CDR3 protein: CASSLRQGVNEKLFF; CDR3 DNA: TGTGCCAGCAGCTTGCGACAGGGTGTCAATGAAAAACTGTTTTTT
CDR3 length: 16; clone size: large; J gene: TRBJ2-2; V gene: TRBV4-3; D gene: .; CDR3 protein: CASSQGGVTNTGELFF; CDR3 DNA: TGCGCCAGCAGCCAAGGGGGGGTTACGAACACCGGGGAGCTGTTTTTT
CDR3 length: 16; clone size: many; J gene: TRBJ1-5; V gene: TRBV7-9; D gene: .; CDR3 protein: CASSSTGWGGNQPQHF; CDR3 DNA: TGTGCCAGCAGCTCTACAGGCTGGGGAGGCAATCAGCCCCAGCATTTT
CDR3 length: 13; clone size: once; J gene: TRBJ2-3; V gene: TRBV14; D gene: .; CDR3 protein: CASTTMGTDTQYF; CDR3 DNA: TGTGCCAGCACGACTATGGGCACAGATACGCAGTATTTT
CDR3 length: 16; clone size: many; J gene: TRBJ2-1; V gene: TRBV10-2; D gene: .; CDR3 protein: CASSESQGSSYNEQFF; CDR3 DNA: TGCGCCAGCAGTGAGTCGCAGGGGAGCTCCTACAATGAGCAGTTCTTC
CDR3 length: 18; clone size: many; J gene: TRBJ2-2; V gene: TRBV11-2; D gene: .; CDR3 protein: CASSFPTGRAINTGELFF; CDR3 DNA: TGTGCCAGCAGCTTTCCCACTGGGCGGGCTATCAACACCGGGGAGCTGTTTTTT
CDR3 length: 12; clone size: many; J gene: TRBJ1-5; V gene: TRBV3-1; D gene: .; CDR3 protein: CASSQGVQPQHF; CDR3 DNA: TGTGCCAGCAGCCAAGGGGTTCAGCCCCAGCATTTT
CDR3 length: 13; clone size: once; J gene: TRBJ1-1; V gene: TRBV29-1; D gene: TRBD1; CDR3 protein: CSADPGQGAEAFF; CDR3 DNA: TGCAGCGCCGACCCGGGACAGGGCGCTGAAGCTTTCTTT
CDR3 length: 15; clone size: many; J gene: TRBJ1-1; V gene: TRBV3-1; D gene: .; CDR3 protein: CASSQRQYSSTEAFF; CDR3 DNA: TGTGCCAGCAGCCAAAGACAGTATTCGAGCACTGAAGCTTTCTTT
CDR3 length: 13; clone size: medium-sized; J gene: TRBJ2-1; V gene: TRBV10-3; D gene: .; CDR3 protein: CAISAGGSNEQFF; CDR3 DNA: TGTGCCATCAGTGCCGGGGGCTCCAATGAGCAGTTCTTC
CDR3 length: 13; clone size: medium-sized; J gene: TRBJ2-1; V gene: TRBV7-2; D gene: .; CDR3 protein: CASTFGSYNEQFF; CDR3 DNA: TGTGCCAGCACCTTTGGCTCCTACAATGAGCAGTTCTTC
CDR3 length: 16; clone size: many; J gene: TRBJ2-1; V gene: TRBV4-3; D gene: .; CDR3 protein: CASSQASGTPYNEQFF; CDR3 DNA: TGCGCCAGCAGCCAAGCTTCCGGGACTCCCTACAATGAGCAGTTCTTC
CDR3 length: 16; clone size: many; J gene: TRBJ2-3; V gene: TRBV3-1; D gene: TRBD2; CDR3 protein: CASSQVLAESTDTQYF; CDR3 DNA: TGTGCCAGCAGCCAAGTTCTAGCGGAAAGCACAGATACGCAGTATTTT
CDR3 length: 22; clone size: .; J gene: TRBJ2-5; V gene: TRBV7-8; D gene: TRBD2; CDR3 protein: CASSLMGVAGVWTENVQETQYF; CDR3 DNA: TGTGCCAGCAGCTTAATGGGGGTAGCGGGAGTTTGGACAGAGAACGTCCAAGAGACCCAGTACTTC
CDR3 length: 18; clone size: many; J gene: TRBJ2-1; V gene: TRBV4-2; D gene: TRBD1; CDR3 protein: CASSQDLEDRGYYNEQFF; CDR3 DNA: TGTGCCAGCAGCCAAGATCTAGAGGACAGGGGCTATTACAATGAGCAGTTCTTC
CDR3 length: 13; clone size: .; J gene: TRBJ2-1; V gene: TRBV20-1; D gene: .; CDR3 protein: CSARETVSNEQFF; CDR3 DNA: TGCAGTGCTAGAGAGACTGTCAGCAATGAGCAGTTCTTC
CDR3 length: 17; clone size: many; J gene: TRBJ2-3; V gene: TRBV2; D gene: TRBD1; CDR3 protein: CASSDSYSGGATDTQYF; CDR3 DNA: TGTGCCAGCAGTGACTCTTATTCAGGGGGTGCCACAGATACGCAGTATTTT
CDR3 length: 15; clone size: many; J gene: TRBJ1-1; V gene: TRBV14; D gene: .; CDR3 protein: CASSQVGRVNTEAFF; CDR3 DNA: TGTGCCAGCAGCCAAGTCGGCAGGGTGAACACTGAAGCTTTCTTT
CDR3 length: 16; clone size: many; J gene: TRBJ1-5; V gene: TRBV5-5; D gene: TRBD1; CDR3 protein: CASSFYPGQGGQPQHF; CDR3 DNA: TGTGCCAGCAGCTTTTACCCGGGACAGGGTGGGCAGCCCCAGCATTTT
CDR3 length: 17; clone size: many; J gene: TRBJ1-1; V gene: TRBV12-3/TRBV12-4; D gene: .; CDR3 protein: CASSLGRYRGENTEAFF; CDR3 DNA: TGTGCCAGCAGTTTAGGTCGTTACAGAGGGGAGAACACTGAAGCTTTCTTT
CDR3 length: 13; clone size: .; J gene: TRBJ1-2; V gene: TRBV29-1; D gene: .; CDR3 protein: CSGAGQGVYGYTF; CDR3 DNA: TGCAGCGGCGCGGGGCAGGGAGTCTATGGCTACACCTTC
CDR3 length: 14; clone size: many; J gene: TRBJ1-1; V gene: TRBV27; D gene: .; CDR3 protein: CASSSDRWNTEAFF; CDR3 DNA: TGTGCCAGCAGTTCCGACAGGTGGAACACTGAAGCTTTCTTT
CDR3 length: 14; clone size: many; J gene: TRBJ2-1; V gene: TRBV5-6; D gene: .; CDR3 protein: CASSLGQPYNEQFF; CDR3 DNA: TGTGCCAGCAGCTTGGGGCAGCCCTACAATGAGCAGTTCTTC
CDR3 length: 14; clone size: many; J gene: TRBJ2-5; V gene: TRBV12-3/TRBV12-4; D gene: TRBD2; CDR3 protein: CASKAAGTQETQYF; CDR3 DNA: TGTGCCAGCAAGGCAGCGGGGACCCAAGAGACCCAGTACTTC
CDR3 length: 15; clone size: .; J gene: TRBJ2-1; V gene: TRBV9; D gene: .; CDR3 protein: CASSVLEGHVNEQFF; CDR3 DNA: TGTGCCAGCAGCGTATTGGAGGGCCACGTGAATGAGCAGTTCTTC
CDR3 length: 15; clone size: many; J gene: TRBJ1-1; V gene: TRBV5-1; D gene: .; CDR3 protein: CASSFWPLTETEAFF; CDR3 DNA: TGCGCCAGCAGCTTCTGGCCTCTGACTGAAACTGAAGCTTTCTTT
CDR3 length: 17; clone size: many; J gene: TRBJ2-7; V gene: TRBV20-1; D gene: .; CDR3 protein: CSARPSYHEGGYYEQYF; CDR3 DNA: TGCAGTGCTAGACCCTCGTATCACGAGGGGGGATATTACGAGCAGTACTTC
CDR3 length: 14; clone size: many; J gene: TRBJ1-1; V gene: TRBV27; D gene: .; CDR3 protein: CASSPGGVRKEAFF; CDR3 DNA: TGTGCCAGCAGTCCGGGGGGGGTCAGGAAAGAAGCTTTCTTT
CDR3 length: 12; clone size: many; J gene: TRBJ2-2; V gene: TRBV9; D gene: .; CDR3 protein: CASSGGAGELFF; CDR3 DNA: TGTGCCAGCAGCGGGGGGGCCGGGGAGCTGTTTTTT
CDR3 length: 13; clone size: many; J gene: TRBJ2-1; V gene: TRBV11-3; D gene: .; CDR3 protein: CASSLGRFNEQFF; CDR3 DNA: TGTGCCAGCAGCTTAGGACGGTTCAATGAGCAGTTCTTC
CDR3 length: 15; clone size: medium-sized; J gene: TRBJ2-7; V gene: TRBV7-9; D gene: .; CDR3 protein: CASSLVQTIRIEQYF; CDR3 DNA: TGTGCCAGCAGCTTAGTACAGACCATTAGGATAGAGCAGTACTTC
CDR3 length: 15; clone size: many; J gene: TRBJ2-2; V gene: TRBV4-1; D gene: .; CDR3 protein: CASSQGQANTGELFF; CDR3 DNA: TGCGCCAGCAGCCAAGGACAGGCTAACACCGGGGAGCTGTTTTTT
CDR3 length: 16; clone size: .; J gene: TRBJ2-1; V gene: TRBV24-1; D gene: .; CDR3 protein: CATSDLGGGSYNEQFF; CDR3 DNA: TGTGCCACCAGTGATTTAGGGGGAGGTTCCTACAATGAGCAGTTCTTC
CDR3 length: 15; clone size: many; J gene: TRBJ1-1; V gene: TRBV2; D gene: .; CDR3 protein: CASSEFLGVNTEAFF; CDR3 DNA: TGTGCCAGCAGTGAGTTCTTGGGTGTGAACACTGAAGCTTTCTTT
CDR3 length: 16; clone size: many; J gene: TRBJ1-1; V gene: TRBV4-1; D gene: .; CDR3 protein: CASSQEGGGTNTEAFF; CDR3 DNA: TGCGCCAGCAGCCAAGAGGGTGGGGGCACGAACACTGAAGCTTTCTTT
CDR3 length: 16; clone size: many; J gene: TRBJ2-3; V gene: TRBV29-1; D gene: TRBD2; CDR3 protein: CSVEADLAGATDTQYF; CDR3 DNA: TGCAGCGTTGAAGCAGACCTAGCGGGAGCCACAGATACGCAGTATTTT
CDR3 length: 16; clone size: medium-sized; J gene: TRBJ2-3; V gene: TRBV6-5; D gene: TRBD1; CDR3 protein: CASSGIRDRDTDTQYF; CDR3 DNA: TGTGCCAGCAGTGGCATCCGGGACAGGGACACAGATACGCAGTATTTT
CDR3 length: 15; clone size: many; J gene: TRBJ1-1; V gene: TRBV7-9; D gene: .; CDR3 protein: CASSARVRRDTEAFF; CDR3 DNA: TGTGCCAGCAGCGCCCGGGTCCGCCGGGACACTGAAGCTTTCTTT
CDR3 length: 16; clone size: many; J gene: TRBJ2-1; V gene: TRBV5-1; D gene: .; CDR3 protein: CASSFTGYDAYNEQFF; CDR3 DNA: TGCGCCAGCAGCTTTACAGGGTACGATGCCTACAATGAGCAGTTCTTC
CDR3 length: 16; clone size: many; J gene: TRBJ2-2; V gene: TRBV7-9; D gene: .; CDR3 protein: CASIEAGAKGTGELFF; CDR3 DNA: TGTGCCAGCATCGAGGCAGGGGCGAAGGGCACCGGGGAGCTGTTTTTT
CDR3 length: 16; clone size: medium-sized; J gene: TRBJ2-1; V gene: TRBV12-3/TRBV12-4; D gene: TRBD2; CDR3 protein: CASSQSSGVIRYEQFF; CDR3 DNA: TGTGCCAGCAGCCAGTCTAGCGGGGTGATTCGGTATGAGCAGTTCTTC
CDR3 length: 14; clone size: .; J gene: TRBJ1-1; V gene: TRBV30; D gene: TRBD1; CDR3 protein: CACSPGQGNTEAFF; CDR3 DNA: TGTGCCTGCTCCCCGGGACAGGGGAACACTGAAGCTTTCTTT
CDR3 length: 15; clone size: many; J gene: TRBJ2-1; V gene: TRBV20-1; D gene: TRBD2; CDR3 protein: CSARELAVSYNEQFF; CDR3 DNA: TGCAGTGCTAGAGAACTAGCGGTTTCCTACAATGAGCAGTTCTTC
CDR3 length: 14; clone size: many; J gene: TRBJ1-1; V gene: TRBV6-5; D gene: .; CDR3 protein: CASRITEMNTEAFF; CDR3 DNA: TGTGCCAGCAGGATTACAGAGATGAACACTGAAGCTTTCTTT
CDR3 length: 14; clone size: many; J gene: TRBJ1-1; V gene: TRBV6-5; D gene: .; CDR3 protein: CASSYGGSSTEAFF; CDR3 DNA: TGTGCCAGCAGTTATGGAGGGTCGAGCACTGAAGCTTTCTTT
CDR3 length: 15; clone size: medium-sized; J gene: TRBJ2-1; V gene: TRBV28; D gene: .; CDR3 protein: CASRQWGGSYNEQFF; CDR3 DNA: TGTGCCAGCAGACAGTGGGGAGGCTCCTACAATGAGCAGTTCTTC
CDR3 length: 16; clone size: many; J gene: TRBJ2-4; V gene: TRBV25-1; D gene: .; CDR3 protein: CASSETHREAKNIQYF; CDR3 DNA: TGTGCCAGCAGTGAAACCCACAGGGAGGCCAAAAACATTCAGTACTTC
CDR3 length: 16; clone size: many; J gene: TRBJ2-2; V gene: TRBV28; D gene: TRBD2; CDR3 protein: CASRSSDSGGAGELFF; CDR3 DNA: TGTGCCAGCAGATCCTCCGATAGCGGGGGGGCCGGGGAGCTGTTTTTT